This passage covers 15 T cell receptor beta chains from one sample sequenced in a study of blood T cell repertoires in COVID-19. The repertoire was sequenced with immunoSEQ multiplex PCR; TCRdb's copy has only in-frame clones and lacks some. The table has roughly 120,000 clones, over 60% seen once. Sequenced material: peripheral blood. These receptors were collected from a woman aged 80 or over with active or convalescent COVID-19.

The sample holds one count of this clone. V and J are TRBV10-1 and TRBJ1-1, with D perhaps TRBD1 (5 bases). CDR1 WNHNN and CDR2 SYGVQD come from the germline V gene (reference sequence). Trimming shortened V by 6 bases and J by 1 base, and 9 bases separated the two germline ends. This CDR3 comprises 13 residues. The CDR3 DNA sequence: TGCGCCAGCAGCACCGACAGGAACACTGAAGCTTTCTTT. Translation: CASSTDRNTEAFF.

The J gene is TRBJ1-5, the V gene TRBV4-1; possibly TRBD1 for D (5 bases). Trimming pared 1 base from V and 5 bases from J, leaving 21 bases between. Germline V gene lookup returns CDR1 MGHRA and CDR2 YSYEKL. The CDR3 sequence is 18 residues long. The CDR3 nucleotides read TGCGCCAGCAGCCAAGCAATAAAGGGCAGGGCTGAGTATCAGCCCCAGCATTTT. Its protein is CASSQAIKGRAEYQPQHF.

V gene TRBV11-2 combines with J gene TRBJ2-2; 7 bases are shared with TRBD2. CDR1 SGHAT and CDR2 FQNNGV come from the germline V gene. The V and J ends lost 2 bases and 0 bases, in that order; junction bases with no gene match: 3. There are 16 residues in the CDR3. CDR3: CASSLQLASNTGELFF. The CDR3 DNA reads as TGTGCCAGCAGCTTACAACTAGCGTCGAACACCGGGGAGCTGTTTTTT.

The V call is TRBV5-4, the J call TRBJ2-5, with D possibly being TRBD2 (6 bases). With 4 bases removed from V and 5 bases from J, the gap between germline ends came to 15 bases. The CDR3 contains 14 residues. Germline loops: CDR1 SGHNT, CDR2 YYREEE (reference sequence). CDR3 sequence (DNA): TGTGCCAGCAGCCCCGGAGGGAGTTCGGAGACCCAGTACTTC. Translating it yields CASSPGGSSETQYF.

V usage is TRBV10-3 and J usage is TRBJ2-1; 11 positions match TRBD2. Germline V CDR1 and CDR2: ENHRY, SYGVKD. CDR3 length: 17 amino acids. V gave up 8 bases and J gave up 0 bases; unmatched junction bases: 9. CDR3 DNA sequence: TGTGCCATCGGCAACGGACTAGCGGGTGGCTCCTACAATGAGCAGTTCTTC. Translated: CAIGNGLAGGSYNEQFF.

The rearrangement joins TRBV18 to TRBJ2-7, with TRBD1 matching 7 bases. J gave up 5 bases and V 3 bases, and 16 bases lay outside the gene matches. CDR1 is KGHSH, CDR2 LQKENI, per germline. CDR3 length: 17 amino acids. The CDR3 coding sequence is TGTGCCAGCTCACCTCTACCGGACAGGTCGGATAGCAACGAGCAGTACTTC. The encoded protein is CASSPLPDRSDSNEQYF.

The V call is TRBV6-5, the J call TRBJ2-3, with 12 bases fitting TRBD2. Per the germline V gene, CDR1 is MNHEY and CDR2 is SVGAGI. V lost 6 bases, J lost 4 bases, and 5 bases stayed unmatched. The CDR3 sequence is 15 residues long. This CDR3 reads CASSLTSGRPDTQYF. The CDR3 nucleotides read TGTGCCAGCAGCTTAACTAGCGGGAGGCCAGATACGCAGTATTTT.

The rearrangement uses TRBV6-2 or TRBV6-3 and TRBJ1-5; maybe TRBD1 (6 bases). This CDR3 region has 15 residues. The V end was cut by 5 bases, the J end by 2 bases, with 13 bases between. In germline, CDR1 is MNHEY, CDR2 SVGEGT. The CDR3 DNA reads as TGTGCCAGCAGTGCTCGGGGGGCTGGCAATCAGCCCCAGCATTTT. Its translation: CASSARGAGNQPQHF.

This clone was observed a handful of times. The chain is built from TRBV19 and TRBJ1-3, with D hard to call. Between the trimmed V and J ends, which lost 2 bases and 0 bases, there was a span of 8 bases. The germline gives CDR1 LNHDA, CDR2 SQIVND (reference sequence). The CDR3 totals 15 residues. In nucleotides, the CDR3 is TGTGCCAGTAGTATATGGTCGGGCTCTGGAAACACCATATATTTT. Translation gives CASSIWSGSGNTIYF.

The chain couples TRBV5-1 to TRBJ2-1; tentatively, D is TRBD2 (6 bases). The CDR3 runs to 14 residues. The germline V gene has CDR1 SGHRS and CDR2 YFSETQ. Trimming left V 4 bases short and J 8 bases short, with 16 bases between. CDR3 nucleotide sequence: TGCGCCAGCAGCCATGAGGGACTCCCAGATGAGCAGTTCTTC. Its protein is CASSHEGLPDEQFF.

The V call is TRBV7-9, the J call TRBJ2-1, with 7 bases identical to TRBD2. Per the germline V gene, CDR1 is SEHNR and CDR2 is FQNEAQ (reference sequence). V gave up 1 base and J gave up 4 bases; unmatched junction bases: 4. The length of the CDR3 is 15 residues. Here the CDR3 DNA reads TGTGCCAGCAGCTTAGTGCGGGAGAAATACAATGAGCAGTTCTTC. It specifies CASSLVREKYNEQFF. The entire variable domain, with the rest obtained from reference TRBV7-9 and TRBJ2-1, is as follows: DTGVSQNPRHKITKRGQNVTFRCDPISEHNRLYWYRQTLGQGPEFLTYFQNEAQLEKSRLLSDRFSAERPKGSFSTLEIQRTEQGDSAMYLCASSLVREKYNEQFFGPGTRLTVL.

J is TRBJ2-3 and V is TRBV5-1; no definite D call. Per germline, CDR1 SGHRS and CDR2 YFSETQ. CDR3 length: 14 amino acids. Trimming removed 0 bases from V and 2 bases from J, with 7 bases in between. The CDR3 is CASSLGAYTDTQYF. The CDR3 DNA is TGCGCCAGCAGCTTGGGGGCATACACAGATACGCAGTATTTT.

The count of this clone is one. CDR3 sequence (DNA): TGTGCCAGCAGTTACGGCAGGGGTAATTCACCCCTCCACTTT. Translation: CASSYGRGNSPLHF. This chain links TRBV6-2 or TRBV6-3 with TRBJ1-6, with a possible D match to TRBD1 (6 bases). CDR1 and CDR2 (germline): MNHEY, SVGEGT. The CDR3 totals 14 residues. Trimming shortened V by 2 bases and J by 6 bases, and 8 bases separated the two germline ends.

The V and J genes are TRBV19 and TRBJ2-2; D may be TRBD2 (5 bases). This CDR3 spans 15 amino acids. Trimming left V 6 bases short and J 1 base short, with 12 bases between. The germline V gene encodes CDR1 LNHDA and CDR2 SQIVND (reference sequence). CDR3 sequence: CASRSWTGNTGELFF. In nucleotides, the CDR3 is TGTGCCAGTAGAAGTTGGACTGGGAACACCGGGGAGCTGTTTTTT.

The chain employs TRBV7-9 and TRBJ2-1; D perhaps matches TRBD2 (5 bases). The CDR3 has 15 amino acids. Germline CDR1 is SEHNR and CDR2 is FQNEAQ (reference sequence). Deletions cut 3 bases from V and 9 bases from J, with 18 bases between. The CDR3 is CASSFGGTEPGEQFF. The CDR3 coding sequence is TGTGCCAGCAGCTTCGGAGGAACAGAGCCAGGTGAGCAGTTCTTC.